The next 28 T cell receptor beta chains were all read from a single sample in a study of blood T cell repertoires in COVID-19. Measured with immunoSEQ multiplex PCR; TCRdb has only the in-frame clones, and not every one. The table has nearly 110,000 clones, around 78% seen once. Material: peripheral blood. The receptors shown here come from an elderly man with COVID-19, enrolled during active disease.

The chain couples TRBV1 to TRBJ2-3; the D segment call TRBD2 is taken from the table without a DNA check. TRBV1 is flagged as a pseudogene. The CDR3 sequence is 16 residues long. The chain's CDR3 is CTSSQVSPEMADTQYF. CDR3 sequence (DNA): TGCACCAGCAGCCAAGTTAGTCCGGAGATGGCAGATACGCAGTATTTT.

This clone was counted once. The chain employs TRBV12-3 or TRBV12-4 and TRBJ2-5; 7 bases map to TRBD2. The length of the CDR3 is 13 residues. The ends lost 3 bases at V and 5 bases at J; junction bases unmatched: 3. The CDR3 DNA sequence: TGTGCCAGCAGTTTGACTAGCCGTGAGACCCAGTACTTC. Its translation: CASSLTSRETQYF.

The V and J genes are TRBV6-6 and TRBJ1-3; 11 bases are shared with TRBD1. The junction had 2 bases not matched to a gene; V was cut back by 2 bases and J by 2 bases. This CDR3 comprises 16 residues. Per germline, CDR1 MNHNY and CDR2 SVGAGI (reference sequence). This chain's CDR3 is CASSYGQGATGNTIYF. CDR3 nucleotides: TGTGCCAGCAGTTACGGACAGGGGGCCACTGGAAACACCATATATTTT.

This chain links TRBV30 with TRBJ2-4; 8 nucleotides agree with TRBD2. This CDR3 has 13 residues. The junction had 8 bases not matched to a gene; V was cut back by 4 bases and J by 9 bases. CDR1 and CDR2 from the germline V gene are GTSNPN and SVGIG (reference sequence). DNA of the CDR3: TGTGCCTGGACCCGGGGGGGGTACAGCATTCAGTACTTC. Its translation: CAWTRGGYSIQYF.

This clone was found once. The V call is TRBV9, the J call TRBJ2-5; D unresolved. The CDR3 extends over 14 amino acids. V was shortened by 0 bases and J by 4 bases, with 10 bases between the two germline ends. The germline V gene has CDR1 SGDLS and CDR2 YYNGEE. The DNA of the CDR3 is TGTGCCAGCAGCGTAGATTTCTCCCGAGAGACCCAGTACTTC. This codes for CASSVDFSRETQYF. Based on the CDR3 plus reference TRBV9 and TRBJ2-5, the full variable domain is DSGVTQTPKHLITATGQRVTLRCSPRSGDLSVYWYQQSLDQGLQFLIQYYNGEERAKGNILERFSAQQFPDLHSELNLSSLELGDSALYFCASSVDFSRETQYFGPGTRLLVL.

The gene calls are TRBV28 and TRBJ2-7; maybe TRBD2 (6 bases). V gave up 7 bases and J gave up 3 bases, with 16 bases separating them. From germline, CDR1 is MDHEN and CDR2 SYDVKM. The CDR3 is made up of 14 amino acids. Here the CDR3 reads CASTGGGKSYEQYF. CDR3 in DNA: TGTGCCAGCACCGGGGGAGGAAAGAGCTACGAGCAGTACTTC.

The sample holds one count of this clone. The CDR3 here is CASSWDRTTYEQYF. In DNA form, the CDR3 reads TGTGCCAGCAGCTGGGACAGGACCACCTACGAGCAGTACTTC. The chain carries TRBV6-5 and TRBJ2-7, with TRBD1 matching 8 bases. The CDR3 has 14 amino acids. Germline CDR1 reads MNHEY; CDR2 reads SVGAGI. With V trimmed by 6 bases and J by 2 bases, 6 bases remained unmatched.

The chain links TRBV2 to TRBJ2-3; the match to TRBD2 covers 7 bases. Germline V gene data show CDR1 as SNHLY and CDR2 as FYNNEI. With V trimmed by 4 bases and J by 5 bases, 6 bases remained unmatched. The CDR3 is 14 amino acids. The CDR3 DNA follows: TGTGCCAGCAGTGTGCCTAGCGGCCAAGATACGCAGTATTTT. Protein product: CASSVPSGQDTQYF. The variable domain in full, with the rest retrieved from reference TRBV2 and TRBJ2-3, is EPEVTQTPSHQVTQMGQEVILRCVPISNHLYFYWYRQILGQKVEFLVSFYNNEISEKSEIFDDQFSVERPDGSNFTLKIRSTKLEDSAMYFCASSVPSGQDTQYFGPGTRLTVL.

The rearrangement links TRBV19 to TRBJ2-7, with TRBD1 matching over 8 bases. Looked up from germline, CDR1 is LNHDA and CDR2 is SQIVND (reference sequence). This CDR3 is built from 15 residues. The J segment lost 1 base and the V segment lost 10 bases, leaving 12 bases of the junction unmatched. CDR3: CAIINTTGESYEQYF. In nucleotides, the CDR3 is TGTGCCATTATTAACACGACAGGGGAATCCTACGAGCAGTACTTC.

The V gene is TRBV7-9, the J gene TRBJ2-3, with 9 bases aligning to TRBD2. The CDR3 has 15 residues. The J segment lost 3 bases and the V segment lost 4 bases, leaving 5 bases of the junction unmatched. Germline V gene sequence: CDR1 SEHNR, CDR2 FQNEAQ (reference sequence). The CDR3 protein is CASSSRTSATDTQYF. CDR3 coding DNA: TGTGCCAGCAGCTCGAGGACTAGCGCAACAGATACGCAGTATTTT.

The chain carries TRBV27 and TRBJ2-2; D is ambiguous. This CDR3 comprises 15 residues. The germline V and J ends were trimmed by 5 bases and 4 bases, with 14 bases remaining between them. From germline, CDR1 is MNHEY and CDR2 SMNVEV (reference sequence). The DNA of the CDR3 is TGTGCCAGCAGTCCCCAACAGAGAACCACCGGGGAGCTGTTTTTT. It is translated as CASSPQQRTTGELFF.

The chain recombines TRBV25-1 with TRBJ1-1, with D tentatively TRBD1 (5 bases). Germline V gene sequence: CDR1 MGHDK, CDR2 SYGVNS. V was cut by 2 bases and J by 12 bases, with 10 bases left in between. The length of the CDR3 is 11 residues. In DNA, the CDR3 is TGTGCCAGCAGTGAAGGGGGGGAAACTTTCTTT. Translating gives CASSEGGETFF.

The CDR3 protein is CASSSALGTGDNEQFF. Written as DNA, the CDR3 is TGTGCCAGCAGCTCCGCCTTGGGGACAGGGGACAATGAGCAGTTCTTC. V gene TRBV7-6 combines with J gene TRBJ2-1; 10 bases are shared with TRBD1. The germline CDR1 and CDR2 sequences are SGHVS and FNYEAQ. The CDR3 extends over 16 amino acids. Losses at the gene ends were 4 bases for V and 5 bases for J; bases not matched to a gene: 8.

The chain employs TRBV6-4 and TRBJ2-7, with D possibly TRBD2 on 5 matching bases. The V and J ends lost 6 bases and 6 bases respectively, with 18 bases between them. CDR1 is MRHNA, CDR2 SNTAGT, per germline. The CDR3 runs 14 residues. DNA of the CDR3: TGTGCCAGCAGCCAGTCAGCTAGCTCGAGCGAGCAGTACTTC. It encodes CASSQSASSSEQYF.

The rearrangement links TRBV27 to TRBJ2-2; D ambiguous. The germline V gene encodes CDR1 MNHEY and CDR2 SMNVEV (reference sequence). V was cut by 3 bases and J by 6 bases, with 8 bases left in between. The CDR3 has 13 amino acids. This chain's CDR3 is CASSFLESGELFF. The CDR3 DNA reads as TGTGCCAGCAGTTTCCTTGAGTCCGGGGAGCTGTTTTTT.

This clone appeared a single time. V usage is TRBV7-9 and J usage is TRBJ2-5, with TRBD1 matching over 10 bases. From germline, CDR1 is SEHNR and CDR2 FQNEAQ (reference sequence). Trimming took 6 bases from V and 5 from J; bases not matched to a gene: 9. The CDR3 runs 15 residues. Here the CDR3 DNA reads TGTGCCAGCAGACGACAGACAGGGGGCGCGGAGACCCAGTACTTC. Translation: CASRRQTGGAETQYF.

The V gene is TRBV5-6, the J gene TRBJ1-5; 8 bases fit TRBD1. J lost 7 bases, V lost 4 bases, and 4 bases had no gene match. The germline CDR1 and CDR2 sequences are SGHDT and YYEEEE. This CDR3 comprises 13 residues. As DNA, the CDR3 is TGTGCCAGCAGCGAGACAGGGGACCAGCCCCAGCATTTT. Its translation: CASSETGDQPQHF.

V and J are TRBV2 and TRBJ1-1, with D hard to call. This CDR3 has 14 amino acids. Germline CDR1 SNHLY, CDR2 FYNNEI. The V gene lost 1 base and the J gene lost 1 base, with 7 bases spanning the gap. CDR3 coding DNA: TGTGCCAGCAGTGAAGGACATGAGAACACTGAAGCTTTCTTT. This sequence encodes CASSEGHENTEAFF.

The rearrangement links TRBV5-1 to TRBJ2-1; no firm D call. Germline V gene sequence: CDR1 SGHRS, CDR2 YFSETQ. Trimming shortened V by 2 bases and J by 8 bases, and 11 bases separated the two germline ends. The CDR3 extends over 13 amino acids. The CDR3 is CASSFTNQYEQFF. CDR3 in DNA: TGCGCCAGCAGCTTTACTAATCAGTATGAGCAGTTCTTC.

This clone was detected once. The chain combines TRBV19 with TRBJ2-2, with a possible D match to TRBD2 (5 bases). Germline V gives CDR1 LNHDA, CDR2 SQIVND (reference sequence). Deletions cut 7 bases from V and 2 bases from J, with 11 bases between. CDR3 size: 14 residues. CDR3 protein: CASKMRVNTGELFF. The CDR3 DNA reads as TGTGCCAGTAAAATGAGGGTAAACACCGGGGAGCTGTTTTTT.

The rearrangement uses TRBV6-2 or TRBV6-3 and TRBJ2-5; 10 bases align to TRBD1. The length of the CDR3 is 15 residues. V was pared by 4 bases and J by 1 base, with 3 bases of the junction left unmatched. Looked up from germline, CDR1 is MNHEY and CDR2 is SVGEGT. CDR3 sequence reads: CASSLDRGGQETQYF. Here the CDR3 DNA reads TGTGCCAGCAGTTTGGACAGGGGGGGCCAAGAGACCCAGTACTTC.

The V gene is TRBV6-5, the J gene TRBJ2-7; D perhaps matches TRBD1 (6 bases). CDR3 size: 13 residues. CDR1 is MNHEY and CDR2 is SVGAGI in the germline V gene. Deletions cut 6 bases from V and 5 bases from J, with 14 bases between. CDR3 loop: CASRATGIHEQYF. The CDR3 nucleotides are TGTGCCAGCAGGGCAACAGGGATCCACGAGCAGTACTTC.

V and J are TRBV3-1 (or the pseudogene TRBV3-2) and TRBJ2-2; the match to TRBD2 covers 7 bases. Germline trimming cut 3 bases from V and 0 bases from J; bases unmatched to any gene: 4. CDR1 LGHDT and CDR2 YNNKEL come from the germline V gene (reference sequence). This CDR3 is 16 amino acids long. In nucleotides, the CDR3 is TGTGCCAGCAGCCAGGGGGGACTAACGAACACCGGGGAGCTGTTTTTT. Residues: CASSQGGLTNTGELFF.

This chain links TRBV28 with TRBJ2-7; D remains unclear. Trimming cost V 2 bases and J 0 bases, with 8 bases left between them. CDR3 length: 14 residues. Looked up from germline, CDR1 is MDHEN and CDR2 is SYDVKM. The CDR3 region is CASSLMGSSYEQYF. CDR3 nucleotide sequence: TGTGCCAGCAGTTTAATGGGCAGCTCCTACGAGCAGTACTTC.

J is TRBJ2-1 and V is TRBV19; 13 bases map to TRBD2. The V gene's germline CDR1 is LNHDA and CDR2 SQIVND (reference sequence). V lost 8 bases and J lost 8; bases outside the gene matches: 12. This CDR3 has 16 amino acids. CDR3 bases: TGTGCCAGTGGTAGGACCAGGACTAGCGGGAGTCATGAGCAGTTCTTC. This sequence encodes CASGRTRTSGSHEQFF.

The CDR3 loop is CAISESRDIFQPQHF. CDR3 DNA sequence: TGTGCCATCAGTGAGTCCCGGGACATTTTTCAGCCCCAGCATTTT. The J gene is TRBJ1-5, the V gene TRBV10-3; D might be TRBD1 (6 bases). Trimming took off 0 bases at V and 6 bases at J, with 12 bases between the two ends. Germline V gives CDR1 ENHRY, CDR2 SYGVKD. This CDR3 region has 15 residues.

The chain joins TRBV3-1 (or the pseudogene TRBV3-2) to TRBJ2-4; the match to TRBD2 covers 8 bases. This CDR3 contains 19 residues. V lost 1 base to trimming and J lost 0 bases; unmatched junction nucleotides: 11. Per germline, CDR1 LGHDT and CDR2 YNNKEL (reference sequence). This CDR3 is CASSQVPRQREIAKNIQYF. The CDR3 bases are TGTGCCAGCAGCCAAGTTCCCAGACAGCGGGAGATAGCCAAAAACATTCAGTACTTC.

This chain joins TRBV7-8 and TRBJ1-2, with TRBD1 as a possible D gene (5 bases). V was trimmed by 7 bases and J by 6 bases, leaving 18 bases between them. Germline V CDR1 and CDR2: SGHVS, FQNEAQ. This CDR3 is built from 14 residues. The CDR3 region has the DNA TGTGCCAGCACCCCCAGGGAAGGTGGTAATGGCTACACCTTC. Its translation: CASTPREGGNGYTF.